This TCR beta chain was identified in a study of technical replicates of blood from four donors (dated by TCRdb to 2015 to 2018). The CDR3 covers 16 residues, taking in both the cysteine and the phenylalanine. Only the CDR3 part of the read is kept: 48 bases, read in frame from the first base. The V end gives up 2 bases and the J end 4 bases, leaving 7 bases in the junction not matched to a gene. CDR1 and CDR2 were assigned from the germline V gene as ENHRY and SYGVKD. Preparation of the library involved the immunoSEQ multiplex PCR assay. TCRdb obtained this table from immuneACCESS and retained in-frame rearrangements with V and J assigned. These tables miss some clones; where compared with another copy, unresolved V genes account for less than half of the shortfall, and the remainder is unexplained. This sample gives about 94,000 clones in total; approximately 94% of them show up just once. The ten largest clones add up to 0.2% to 0.25% of the sample.

For this clone: The clone's antigen remains unknown. Base-call qualities are not available, and no considerably larger clone is one nucleotide away.

Sequencing used T cells isolated from PBMCs. The chain employs TRBV10-3 and TRBJ2-5, and 10 junction bases match TRBD2. The TCR was taken from a human donor in good health. The CDR3 reads CAISEKGLAVGETQYF. The nucleotide sequence reads TGTGCCATCAGTGAGAAAGGACTAGCGGTTGGAGAGACCCAGTACTTC.